There are many counts of the clone carrying this T cell receptor (beta chain). Its antigen is unidentified. The data belong to a study of T-cell reconstitution after alpha-beta-depleted transplantation in children. Whole-study results and caveats: In patients about two months after transplant, alpha-beta T cells reportedly arose from several hundred expanded graft clones. Newly produced T cells mostly accounted for T-cell counts and diversity one year post-transplant. From surviving recipient T cells and thymic progenitors came the high day-60 TCRbeta diversity observed in some patients.

The V segment lost 7 bases and the J segment 3 bases; nucleotides outside the gene matches: 10. The CDR3 is 15 residues long. For TCRbeta, the library was prepared with unique molecular identifiers. From the PCR reads, TCRdb called clonotypes with MiXCR, one entry per CDR3 protein. Of around 240,000 distinct CDR3 sequences detected, around 8% appear once; the ten largest clones hold approximately 6.3%. This TCR was sampled from a male patient younger than 18 who had a stem cell transplant for acute lymphoblastic leukemia, so the T cells may come from the graft donor. J is TRBJ2-7 and V is TRBV12-3 or TRBV12-4; TRBD1 agrees at 9 bases. The sample here was PBMCs, mostly from graft donor cells, taken 180 days after TCRalphabeta/CD19-depleted stem cell transplant. CDR3 DNA sequence: TGTGCCAGCAACCGTAGAGGGACAGGGTTCTACGAGCAGTACTTC. This gives the protein CASNRRGTGFYEQYF.